The 3 T cell receptor beta chains below all came from one sample that was sequenced in a study of shared T cell receptors in the human thymus. The protocol was immunoSEQ multiplex PCR, while the TCRdb copy is restricted to in-frame clones and leaves out a portion. The sample lists hundreds of thousands of clones, more than 70% occurring once. The sample was also reused in another study, on human thymus T cells.

Specimen: thymocytes. The receptors derive from a boy under two years old with a congenital heart defect.

The chain uses TRBV27 and TRBJ1-5; 9 bases align to TRBD1. The CDR3 is 19 residues long. Germline V lookup: CDR1 MNHEY, CDR2 SMNVEV (reference sequence). V trimming: 7 bases; J trimming: 0 bases; junction bases outside the gene matches: 16. The CDR3 reads CASTPYRDRAPNSNQPQHF. As DNA, the CDR3 is TGTGCCAGCACCCCCTACCGGGACAGGGCCCCAAATAGCAATCAGCCCCAGCATTTT.

J is TRBJ2-5 and V is TRBV14; D gene uncertain. Per the germline V gene, CDR1 is SGHDN and CDR2 is FVKESK. The ends were cut back, 2 bases at V and 5 bases at J, with 6 bases in the middle. The CDR3 totals 12 residues. CDR3 DNA: TGTGCCAGCAGCCAATCGAGGGAGACCCAGTACTTC. It yields the protein CASSQSRETQYF.

The V and J genes are TRBV9 and TRBJ1-6; D not resolved. The CDR3 has 14 amino acids. The V end was cut by 0 bases, the J end by 6 bases, with 7 bases between. Germline V gives CDR1 SGDLS, CDR2 YYNGEE. The CDR3: CASSVAGFNSPLHF. CDR3 bases: TGTGCCAGCAGCGTAGCGGGGTTTAATTCACCCCTCCACTTT.